One T cell receptor beta chain is described in this entry. Antigen unknown. One entry per CDR3 protein results from TCRdb running MiXCR on the 5' RACE reads. The sample yields about 82,000 distinct CDR3 sequences, approximately 16% seen once. Per the germline V gene, CDR1 is MDHEN and CDR2 is SYDVKM. The V gene end was trimmed by 6 bases and the J gene end by 3 bases; junction bases not matched to a gene: 7. The CDR3 is made up of 14 amino acids. This specimen belongs to a study of T-cell memory formation after mild COVID-19. Whole-study findings and limits: Nothing showed for sure that second-wave clones peaking on day 37 were SARS-CoV-2 specific. Clones that contracted from day 15 to 85 had balanced CD4/CD8; later expanders were CD4+ biased.

The chain joins TRBV28 to TRBJ2-7; TRBD1 aligns across 8 bases. The source is a man younger than 35 who had mild COVID-19 (a few samples of this study predate the infection). Cell type and time point are not known. The material sequenced was PBMCs or a T cell subset sorted from them (not recorded which). The CDR3 region has the DNA TGTGCCAGCAGCATGACAGGGGAGAACTACGAGCAGTACGTC. This gives the protein CASSMTGENYEQYV.